This is a list of T cell receptor beta chains from one sample in a study of blood T cell repertoires in COVID-19. The method was immunoSEQ multiplex PCR; TCRdb's version includes in-frame clones alone and lacks a portion of them. The sample has over 150,000 clones, around four fifths seen once. Sequenced sample: peripheral blood. Receptor source: a woman in her sixties or seventies with COVID-19, enrolled during active disease. The CDR3 runs from the conserved cysteine through the conserved F or W. A D gene is named only where the DNA matches it firmly. Not every row has a clone size; where given, it reads once, few, many or a size class.

V gene	J gene	clone size	D gene	CDR3 protein	CDR3 DNA
TRBV28	TRBJ2-5	-	-	CASSFPGERRGGETQYF	TGTGCCAGCAGTTTCCCCGGGGAGCGGAGGGGAGGCGAGACCCAGTACTTC
TRBV5-1	TRBJ1-4	once	TRBD1	CASSHSTGADEKLFF	TGCGCCAGCAGCCACTCTACAGGGGCGGATGAAAAACTGTTTTTT
TRBV28	TRBJ2-7	-	-	CASSFRGQRYEQYF	TGTGCCAGCAGTTTCAGGGGACAACGGTACGAGCAGTACTTC
TRBV7-2	TRBJ2-1	-	-	CASSKDRWANEQFF	TGTGCCAGCAGCAAAGACAGGTGGGCTAATGAGCAGTTCTTC
TRBV15	TRBJ2-5	few	TRBD2	CATSRFAGVVKIGETQYF	TGTGCCACCAGCAGATTCGCGGGAGTTGTTAAGATTGGGGAGACCCAGTACTTC
TRBV3-1/TRBV3-2	TRBJ2-7	once	-	CASSRRGADSYEQYF	TGTGCCAGCAGCCGCAGGGGGGCAGATTCCTACGAGCAGTACTTC
TRBV19	TRBJ1-4	-	TRBD1	CASSSRDSRYNEKLFF	TGTGCCAGTAGTAGCCGGGACAGCCGCTACAATGAAAAACTGTTTTTT
TRBV19	TRBJ2-5	-	TRBD2	CASSVTSGRGETQYF	TGTGCCAGTAGCGTAACTAGCGGGAGGGGAGAGACCCAGTACTTC
TRBV5-4	TRBJ1-2	-	TRBD1	CASSAGQGANGYTF	TGTGCCAGCAGCGCGGGACAGGGGGCAAATGGCTACACCTTC
TRBV5-1	TRBJ2-2	-	-	CASSFGKTNTGELFF	TGCGCCAGCAGCTTCGGGAAGACGAACACCGGGGAGCTGTTTTTT
TRBV5-6	TRBJ2-7	-	TRBD2	CASNYLSGRDNEQYF	TGTGCCAGCAATTACCTTAGCGGGAGGGACAACGAGCAGTACTTC
TRBV11-2	TRBJ2-7	-	-	CASSTGGGYEQYF	TGTGCCAGCAGCACAGGGGGGGGGTACGAGCAGTACTTC
TRBV7-8	TRBJ2-3	once	TRBD1	CASSSGQGGTQYF	TGTGCCAGCAGCTCTGGACAGGGAGGTACGCAGTATTTT
TRBV2	TRBJ2-7	-	-	CASSEGQRNSYEQYF	TGTGCCAGCAGTGAAGGACAGCGAAACTCCTACGAGCAGTACTTC
TRBV10-3	TRBJ2-1	-	TRBD1	CAISDPRQGARSEQFF	TGTGCCATCAGTGATCCCCGACAGGGGGCTAGAAGTGAGCAGTTCTTC
TRBV3-1/TRBV3-2	TRBJ2-3	-	-	CASSQEGAPDTQYF	TGTGCCAGCAGCCAAGAGGGGGCTCCAGATACGCAGTATTTT
TRBV5-1	TRBJ2-3	-	TRBD1	CASSGDRGLQSDTQYF	TGCGCCAGCAGCGGAGACAGGGGGCTGCAATCAGATACGCAGTATTTT
TRBV24-1	TRBJ2-3	-	TRBD2	CATSLAGASTDTQYF	TGTGCCACCAGCTTAGCGGGAGCGAGCACAGATACGCAGTATTTT
TRBV6-1	TRBJ2-1	-	TRBD1	CASSEAGTGGPGEQFF	TGTGCCAGCAGTGAAGCGGGGACAGGGGGCCCTGGTGAGCAGTTCTTC
TRBV19	TRBJ2-1	-	TRBD1	CATTFRTGSYNEQFF	TGTGCCACTACCTTCCGGACAGGTTCCTACAATGAGCAGTTCTTC
TRBV3-1/TRBV3-2	TRBJ2-1	-	TRBD2	CASSLSGGGNEQFF	TGTGCCAGCAGCCTGAGCGGGGGGGGAAATGAGCAGTTCTTC
TRBV5-4	TRBJ1-3	-	-	CASSLGQTYSGNTIYF	TGTGCCAGCAGCTTGGGGCAGACTTACTCTGGAAACACCATATATTTT
TRBV27	TRBJ1-2	-	-	CASSMPKGYGYTF	TGTGCCAGCAGTATGCCTAAGGGGTATGGCTACACCTTC
TRBV7-9	TRBJ2-5	-	TRBD1	CASSSLGEGAETQYF	TGTGCCAGCAGCTCCCTAGGAGAGGGGGCAGAGACCCAGTACTTC
TRBV28	TRBJ1-5	once	TRBD1	CASSLSQGAPGNQPQHF	TGTGCCAGCAGTTTAAGCCAGGGGGCCCCTGGCAATCAGCCCCAGCATTTT
TRBV28	TRBJ1-2	-	-	CASRSPLQTGEYGYTF	TGTGCCAGCAGGTCCCCCCTTCAGACAGGTGAATATGGCTACACCTTC